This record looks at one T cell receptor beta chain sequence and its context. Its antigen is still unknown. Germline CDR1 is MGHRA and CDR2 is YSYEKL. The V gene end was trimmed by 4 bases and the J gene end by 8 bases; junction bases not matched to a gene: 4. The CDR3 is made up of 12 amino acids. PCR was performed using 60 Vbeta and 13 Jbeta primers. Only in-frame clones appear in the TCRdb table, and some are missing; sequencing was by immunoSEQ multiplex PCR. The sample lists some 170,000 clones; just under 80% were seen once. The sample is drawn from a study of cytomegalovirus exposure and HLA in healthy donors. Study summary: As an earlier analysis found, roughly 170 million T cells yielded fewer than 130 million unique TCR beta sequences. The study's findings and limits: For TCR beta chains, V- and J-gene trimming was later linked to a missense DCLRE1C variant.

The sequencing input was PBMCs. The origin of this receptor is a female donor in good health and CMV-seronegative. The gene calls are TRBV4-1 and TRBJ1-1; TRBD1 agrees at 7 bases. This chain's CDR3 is CASSLRTGEAFF. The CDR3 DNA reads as TGCGCCAGCAGCCTTCGGACAGGCGAAGCTTTCTTT.